The sequence of this TCR beta chain was determined in a study of blood T cell repertoires in COVID-19 (dated by TCRdb to 2019 to 2021). Concerning the study at large: The collaborator samples originated in the United States, Italy and Spain and spanned the acute and convalescent phases of COVID-19. Where available, HLA class I and class II types were taken from metadata supplied by the sample provider and were not determined by assay-based typing. Nearly every sample came with metadata listing a de-identified subject ID, COVID-19 status, age in years and sex. A freely available public database, intended as a resource for researchers studying the immune response to SARS-CoV-2, is where the repertoires were released. The dataset comprised deeply sampled blood TCRbeta repertoires from subjects exposed to, actively infected with, or recovered from COVID-19. Samples came from the ongoing ImmuneRACE study (first 160 participants) plus 1,254 subjects from 6 global collaborators. The prospective study material was composed of cDNA or gDNA derived from T cells, B-cell-depleted T cells, or PBMCs. Beyond this particular receptor, the publication reports: Clinical and demographic metadata were provided uncurated, with the amount varying by source and participant.

Whole blood was collected in K2EDTA tubes by collaborating institutions according to the institutions' own protocols. For TCRbeta analysis, collaborators shipped samples in one of three forms: frozen whole blood, isolated PBMCs, or DNA extracted from either of those sample types. The immunoSEQ Assay, a bias-controlled multiplex PCR, was used to amplify TCRbeta CDR3 regions from genomic DNA. Processing in the source paper ran as follows. Within the assay, amplification of reference gene primers was used to estimate how many nucleated cells each sample contained. Sequence reads were collapsed and filtered to measure the absolute abundance of every unique TCRbeta CDR3 rearrangement. For each sample, productive Simpson clonality was calculated as the square root of Simpson's diversity index across productive rearrangements. The table was pulled from immuneACCESS by TCRdb, which kept in-frame rearrangements only. Such tables lose some clones; where checked, under half of the loss comes from unresolved V genes, and the rest has no known cause. For V, J and clone size, that table is used; D and trimming come from the DNA. The table for this sample lists under 300,000 clones; around 81% of them were counted only once. In total, the top ten clones hold under 3% of the sample.

This clone appeared once. What this receptor recognizes is not known. Per-base qualities were not stored, and no clone one base away is much larger. This sequence originates from a woman aged 55-69 years with active or convalescent COVID-19. Sequenced: peripheral blood.

The CDR3 is CASSWGQGERSGANVLTF. The DNA sequence is TGTGCCAGCAGCTGGGGACAGGGTGAACGGTCTGGGGCCAACGTCCTGACTTTC. The rearranged chain carries TRBV7-9 and TRBJ2-6, and TRBD1 matches 9 of the central bases. The CDR1 and CDR2 encoded by the germline V gene (reference sequence) are SEHNR and FQNEAQ. The CDR3, cysteine through phenylalanine, is 18 amino acids long. Only the CDR3 portion is preserved as DNA: 54 bases, with reading frame beginning at the first base. Relative to germline, V is missing 4 bases and J is missing 1 base, with 8 bases of the junction outside any gene match. Supplemented by the reference TRBV7-9 and TRBJ2-6 proteins around the CDR3, the complete variable domain is DTGVSQNPRHKITKRGQNVTFRCDPISEHNRLYWYRQTLGQGPEFLTYFQNEAQLEKSRLLSDRFSAERPKGSFSTLEIQRTEQGDSAMYLCASSWGQGERSGANVLTFGAGSRLTVL.